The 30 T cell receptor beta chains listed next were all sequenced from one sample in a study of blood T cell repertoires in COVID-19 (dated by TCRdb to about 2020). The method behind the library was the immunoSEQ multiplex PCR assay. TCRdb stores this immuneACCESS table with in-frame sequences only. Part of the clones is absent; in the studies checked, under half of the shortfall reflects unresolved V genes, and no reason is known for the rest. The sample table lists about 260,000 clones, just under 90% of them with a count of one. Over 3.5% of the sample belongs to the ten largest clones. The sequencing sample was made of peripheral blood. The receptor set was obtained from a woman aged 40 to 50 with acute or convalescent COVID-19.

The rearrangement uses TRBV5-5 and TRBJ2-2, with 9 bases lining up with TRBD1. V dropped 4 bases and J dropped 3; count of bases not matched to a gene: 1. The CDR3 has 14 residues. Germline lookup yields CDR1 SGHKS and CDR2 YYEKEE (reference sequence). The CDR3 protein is CASSGTGHTGELFF. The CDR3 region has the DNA TGTGCCAGCAGCGGGACAGGGCACACCGGGGAGCTGTTTTTT.

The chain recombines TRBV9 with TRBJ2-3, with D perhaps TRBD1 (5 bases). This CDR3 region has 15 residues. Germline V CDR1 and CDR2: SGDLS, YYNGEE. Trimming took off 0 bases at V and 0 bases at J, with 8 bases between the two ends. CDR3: CASSVEGSSTDTQYF. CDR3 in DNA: TGTGCCAGCAGCGTAGAGGGGTCTAGCACAGATACGCAGTATTTT.

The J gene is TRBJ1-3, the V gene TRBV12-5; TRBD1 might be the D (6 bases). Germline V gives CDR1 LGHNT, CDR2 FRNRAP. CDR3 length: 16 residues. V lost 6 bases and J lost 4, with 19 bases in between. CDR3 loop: CASGSGQSTGGNTIYF. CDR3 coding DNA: TGTGCTAGTGGCTCTGGACAGTCGACAGGAGGAAACACCATATATTTT.

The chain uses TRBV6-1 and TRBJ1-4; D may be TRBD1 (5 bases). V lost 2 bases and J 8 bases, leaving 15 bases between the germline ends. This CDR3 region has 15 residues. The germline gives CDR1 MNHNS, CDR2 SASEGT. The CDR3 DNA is TGTGCCAGCAGTGAATGGTTAGGGCAGGGAGAAAAACTGTTTTTT. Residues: CASSEWLGQGEKLFF.

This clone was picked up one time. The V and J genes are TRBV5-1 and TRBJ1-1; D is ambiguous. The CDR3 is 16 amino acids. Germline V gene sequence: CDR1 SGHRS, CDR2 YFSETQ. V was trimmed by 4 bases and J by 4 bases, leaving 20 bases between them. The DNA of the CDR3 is TGCGCCAGCAGCCCCCTAATGTTGGCGGGGAGCACTGAAGCTTTCTTT. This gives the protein CASSPLMLAGSTEAFF.

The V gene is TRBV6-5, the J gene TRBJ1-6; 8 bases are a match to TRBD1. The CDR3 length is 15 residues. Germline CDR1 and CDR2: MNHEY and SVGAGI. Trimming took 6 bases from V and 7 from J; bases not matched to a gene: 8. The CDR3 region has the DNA TGTGCCAGCAGCATGCTGGACAGGGCGAATTCACCCCTCCACTTT. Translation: CASSMLDRANSPLHF.

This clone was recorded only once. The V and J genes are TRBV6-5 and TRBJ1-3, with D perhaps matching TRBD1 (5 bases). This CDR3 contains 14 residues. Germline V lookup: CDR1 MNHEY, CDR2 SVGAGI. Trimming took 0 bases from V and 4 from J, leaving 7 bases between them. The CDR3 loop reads CASSYSPGGNTIYF. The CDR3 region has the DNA TGTGCCAGCAGTTACTCGCCAGGGGGAAACACCATATATTTT.

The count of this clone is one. The CDR3 protein is CASSQGQGYEQYV. The CDR3 DNA reads as TGTGCCAGCAGTCAGGGACAGGGCTACGAGCAGTACGTC. The chain joins TRBV28 to TRBJ2-7, with 9 bases that match TRBD1. CDR3 size: 13 residues. The junction had 2 bases not matched to a gene; V was cut back by 5 bases and J by 3 bases. Germline lookup yields CDR1 MDHEN and CDR2 SYDVKM.

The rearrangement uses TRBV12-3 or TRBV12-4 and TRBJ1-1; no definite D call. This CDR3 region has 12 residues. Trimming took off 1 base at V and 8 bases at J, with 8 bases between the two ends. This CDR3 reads CASSLGSGEAFF. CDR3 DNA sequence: TGTGCCAGCAGTTTAGGTTCGGGGGAAGCTTTCTTT.

This chain's CDR3 is CAISESRGKVNQPQHF. CDR3 nucleotides: TGTGCCATCAGTGAGTCTCGCGGTAAAGTTAATCAGCCCCAGCATTTT. The chain is built from TRBV10-3 and TRBJ1-5, with D unresolved. The CDR3 has 16 amino acids. Trimming took off 0 bases at V and 4 bases at J, with 13 bases between the two ends. Germline V lookup: CDR1 ENHRY, CDR2 SYGVKD.

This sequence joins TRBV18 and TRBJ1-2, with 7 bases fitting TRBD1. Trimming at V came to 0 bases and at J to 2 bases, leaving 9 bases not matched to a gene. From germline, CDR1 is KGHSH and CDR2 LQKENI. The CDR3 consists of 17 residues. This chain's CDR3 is CASSPPSMAGGNYGYTF. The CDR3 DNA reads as TGTGCCAGCTCACCACCGAGTATGGCAGGGGGAAACTATGGCTACACCTTC. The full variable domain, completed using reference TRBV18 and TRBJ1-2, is NAGVMQNPRHLVRRRGQEARLRCSPMKGHSHVYWYRQLPEEGLKFMVYLQKENIIDESGMPKERFSAEFPKEGPSILRIQQVVRGDSAAYFCASSPPSMAGGNYGYTFGSGTRLTVV.

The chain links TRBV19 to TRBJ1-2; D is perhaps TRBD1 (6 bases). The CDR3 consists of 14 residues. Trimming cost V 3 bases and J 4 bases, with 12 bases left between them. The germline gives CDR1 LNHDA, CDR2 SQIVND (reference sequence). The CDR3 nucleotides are TGTGCCAGTAGTATTACAGGGCCGGGCTATGGCTACACCTTC. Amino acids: CASSITGPGYGYTF.

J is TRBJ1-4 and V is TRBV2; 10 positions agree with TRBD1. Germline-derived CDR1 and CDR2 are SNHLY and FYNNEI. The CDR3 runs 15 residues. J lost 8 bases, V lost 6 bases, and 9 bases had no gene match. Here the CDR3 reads CASSVGGTGVEKLFF. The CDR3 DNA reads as TGTGCCAGCAGCGTAGGGGGGACAGGGGTGGAAAAACTGTTTTTT.

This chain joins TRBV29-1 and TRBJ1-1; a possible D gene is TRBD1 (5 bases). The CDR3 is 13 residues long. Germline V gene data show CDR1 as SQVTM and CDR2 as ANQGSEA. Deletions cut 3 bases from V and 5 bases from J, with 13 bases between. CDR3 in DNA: TGCAGCGTTGAGCGATACGACAGAACTGAAGCTTTCTTT. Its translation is CSVERYDRTEAFF.

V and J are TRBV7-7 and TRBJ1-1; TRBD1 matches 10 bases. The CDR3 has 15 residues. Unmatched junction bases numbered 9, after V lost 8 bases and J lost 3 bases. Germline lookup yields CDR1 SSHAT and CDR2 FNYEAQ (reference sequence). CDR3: CASVGDRGGYTEAFF. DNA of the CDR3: TGTGCCAGCGTGGGGGACAGGGGAGGGTACACTGAAGCTTTCTTT.

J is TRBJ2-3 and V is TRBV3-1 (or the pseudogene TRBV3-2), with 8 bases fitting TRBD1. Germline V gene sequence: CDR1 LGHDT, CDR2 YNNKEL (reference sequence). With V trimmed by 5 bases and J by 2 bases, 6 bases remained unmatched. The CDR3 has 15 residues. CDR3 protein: CASSDGTGDTDTQYF. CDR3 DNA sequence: TGTGCCAGCAGCGATGGGACAGGAGACACAGATACGCAGTATTTT.

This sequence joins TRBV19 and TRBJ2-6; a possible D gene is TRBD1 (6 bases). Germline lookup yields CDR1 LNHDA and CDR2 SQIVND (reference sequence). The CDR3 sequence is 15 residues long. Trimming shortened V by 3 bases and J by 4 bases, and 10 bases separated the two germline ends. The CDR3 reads CASSIWGPGANVLTF. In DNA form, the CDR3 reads TGTGCCAGTAGTATCTGGGGGCCCGGGGCCAACGTCCTGACTTTC.

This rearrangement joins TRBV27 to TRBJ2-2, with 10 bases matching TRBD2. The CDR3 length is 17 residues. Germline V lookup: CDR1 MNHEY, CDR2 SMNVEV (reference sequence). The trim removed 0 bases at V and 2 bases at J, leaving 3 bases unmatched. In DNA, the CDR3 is TGTGCCAGCAGTTTATCATTAGCGGGGGGAAACACCGGGGAGCTGTTTTTT. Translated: CASSLSLAGGNTGELFF.

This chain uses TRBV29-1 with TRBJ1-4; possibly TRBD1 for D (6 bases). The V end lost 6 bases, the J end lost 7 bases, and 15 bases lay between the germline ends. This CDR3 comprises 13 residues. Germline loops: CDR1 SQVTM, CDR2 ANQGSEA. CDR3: CSVHRVGFEKLFF. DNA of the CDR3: TGCAGCGTCCACAGGGTCGGTTTTGAAAAACTGTTTTTT.

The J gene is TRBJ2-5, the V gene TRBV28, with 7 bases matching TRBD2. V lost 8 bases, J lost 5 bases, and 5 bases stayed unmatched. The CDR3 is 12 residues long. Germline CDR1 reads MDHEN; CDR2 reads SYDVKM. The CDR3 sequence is CASEGREETQYF. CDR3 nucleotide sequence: TGTGCCAGCGAGGGGCGGGAGGAGACCCAGTACTTC.

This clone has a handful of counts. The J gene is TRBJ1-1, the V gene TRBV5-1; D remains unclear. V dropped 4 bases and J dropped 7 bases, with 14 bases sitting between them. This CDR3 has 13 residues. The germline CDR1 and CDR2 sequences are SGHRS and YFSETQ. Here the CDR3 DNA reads TGCGCCAGCAGCCCCCCAGGAACCCTTGAAGCTTTCTTT. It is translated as CASSPPGTLEAFF. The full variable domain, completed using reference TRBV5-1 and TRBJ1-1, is KAGVTQTPRYLIKTRGQQVTLSCSPISGHRSVSWYQQTPGQGLQFLFEYFSETQRNKGNFPGRFSGRQFSNSRSEMNVSTLELGDSALYLCASSPPGTLEAFFGQGTRLTVV.

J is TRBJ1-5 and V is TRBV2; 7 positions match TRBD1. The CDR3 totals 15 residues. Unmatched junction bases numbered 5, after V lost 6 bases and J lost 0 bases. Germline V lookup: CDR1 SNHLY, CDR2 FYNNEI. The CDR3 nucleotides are TGTGCCAGCAGGGACGGACAGGTTAGCAATCAGCCCCAGCATTTT. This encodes CASRDGQVSNQPQHF.

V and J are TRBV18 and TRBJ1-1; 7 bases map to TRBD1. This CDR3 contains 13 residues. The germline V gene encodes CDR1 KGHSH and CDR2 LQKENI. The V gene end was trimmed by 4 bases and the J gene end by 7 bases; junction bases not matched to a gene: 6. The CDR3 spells CASSLGQADEAFF. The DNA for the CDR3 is TGTGCCAGCTCACTAGGACAGGCAGATGAAGCTTTCTTT.

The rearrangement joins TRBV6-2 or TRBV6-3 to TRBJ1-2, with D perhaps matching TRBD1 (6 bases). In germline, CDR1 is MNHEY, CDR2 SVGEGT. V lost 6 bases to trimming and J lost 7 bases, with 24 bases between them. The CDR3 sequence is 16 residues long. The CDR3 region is CASSPTDSSPIGGYTF. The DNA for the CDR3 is TGTGCCAGCAGCCCCACGGACAGTTCCCCAATTGGTGGCTACACCTTC.

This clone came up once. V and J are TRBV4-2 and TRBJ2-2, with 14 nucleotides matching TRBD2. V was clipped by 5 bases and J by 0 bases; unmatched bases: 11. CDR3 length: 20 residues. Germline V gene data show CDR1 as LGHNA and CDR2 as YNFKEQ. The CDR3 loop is CASSFRPGLAGGSNTGELFF. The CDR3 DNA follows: TGTGCCAGCAGCTTTCGCCCCGGACTAGCGGGGGGATCGAACACCGGGGAGCTGTTTTTT.

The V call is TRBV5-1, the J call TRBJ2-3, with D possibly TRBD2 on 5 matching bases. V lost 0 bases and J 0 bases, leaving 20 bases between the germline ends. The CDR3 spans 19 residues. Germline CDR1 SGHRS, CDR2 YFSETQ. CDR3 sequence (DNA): TGCGCCAGCAGCTTGGGCTGGGGAGCCGCCCGGCGGAGCACAGATACGCAGTATTTT. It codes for CASSLGWGAARRSTDTQYF.

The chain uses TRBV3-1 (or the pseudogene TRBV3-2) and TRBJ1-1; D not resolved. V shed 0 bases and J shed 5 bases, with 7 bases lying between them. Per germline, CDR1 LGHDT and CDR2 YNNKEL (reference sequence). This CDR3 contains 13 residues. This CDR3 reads CASSQDGRTEAFF. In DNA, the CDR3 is TGTGCCAGCAGCCAAGACGGGAGAACTGAAGCTTTCTTT.

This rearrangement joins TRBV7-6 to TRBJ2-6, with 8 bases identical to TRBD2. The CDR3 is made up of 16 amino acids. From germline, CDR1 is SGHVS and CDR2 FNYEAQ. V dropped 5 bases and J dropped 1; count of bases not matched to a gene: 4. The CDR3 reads CASSPRGGSGANVLTF. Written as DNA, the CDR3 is TGTGCCAGCAGCCCACGGGGGGGGTCTGGGGCCAACGTCCTGACTTTC.

The CDR3 DNA reads TGTGCCAGCAGTGAAGCGACAGGGGTCGACTATGGCTACACCTTC. Amino acids: CASSEATGVDYGYTF. The chain carries TRBV2 and TRBJ1-2, with 8 bases lining up with TRBD1. The germline gives CDR1 SNHLY, CDR2 FYNNEI. The CDR3 runs to 15 residues. Germline trimming cut 0 bases from V and 3 bases from J; bases unmatched to any gene: 3.

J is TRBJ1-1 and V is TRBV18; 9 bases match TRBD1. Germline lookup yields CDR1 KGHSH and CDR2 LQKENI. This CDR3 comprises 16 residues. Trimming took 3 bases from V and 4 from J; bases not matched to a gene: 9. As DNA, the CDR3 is TGTGCCAGCTCACCTCGTCCCGGGACAGGGAGCACTGAAGCTTTCTTT. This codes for CASSPRPGTGSTEAFF.